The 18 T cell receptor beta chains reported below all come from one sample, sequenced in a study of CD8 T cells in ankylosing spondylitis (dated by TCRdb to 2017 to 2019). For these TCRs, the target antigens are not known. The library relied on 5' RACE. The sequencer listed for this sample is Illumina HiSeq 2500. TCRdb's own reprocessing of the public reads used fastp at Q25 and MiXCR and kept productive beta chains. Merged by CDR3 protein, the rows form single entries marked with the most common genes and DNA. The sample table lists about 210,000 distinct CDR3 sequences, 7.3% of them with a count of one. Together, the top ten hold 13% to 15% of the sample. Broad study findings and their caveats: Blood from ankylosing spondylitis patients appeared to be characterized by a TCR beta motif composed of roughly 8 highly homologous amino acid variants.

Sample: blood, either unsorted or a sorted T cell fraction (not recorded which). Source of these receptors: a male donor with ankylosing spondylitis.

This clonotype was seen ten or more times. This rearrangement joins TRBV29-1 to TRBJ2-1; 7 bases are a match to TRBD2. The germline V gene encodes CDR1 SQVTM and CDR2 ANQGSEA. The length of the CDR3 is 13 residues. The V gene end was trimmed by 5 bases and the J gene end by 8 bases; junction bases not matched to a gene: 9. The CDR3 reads CSVWGGRGDEQFF. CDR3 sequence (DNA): TGCAGCGTTTGGGGCGGGAGAGGGGATGAGCAGTTCTTC.

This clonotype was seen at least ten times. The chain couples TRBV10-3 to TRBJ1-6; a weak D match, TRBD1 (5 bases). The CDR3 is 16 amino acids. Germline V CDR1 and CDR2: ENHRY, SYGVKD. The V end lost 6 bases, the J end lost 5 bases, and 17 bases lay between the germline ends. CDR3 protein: CAISGEGGVNNSPLHF. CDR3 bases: TGTGCCATCAGCGGGGAAGGAGGGGTAAATAATTCACCCCTCCACTTT.

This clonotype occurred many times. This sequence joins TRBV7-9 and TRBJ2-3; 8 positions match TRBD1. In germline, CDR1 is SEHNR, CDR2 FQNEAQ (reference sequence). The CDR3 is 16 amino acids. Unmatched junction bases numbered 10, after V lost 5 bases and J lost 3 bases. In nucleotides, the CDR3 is TGTGCCAGCAGCCTTGCAGGGGGCGGCGGGACAGATACGCAGTATTTT. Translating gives CASSLAGGGGTDTQYF.

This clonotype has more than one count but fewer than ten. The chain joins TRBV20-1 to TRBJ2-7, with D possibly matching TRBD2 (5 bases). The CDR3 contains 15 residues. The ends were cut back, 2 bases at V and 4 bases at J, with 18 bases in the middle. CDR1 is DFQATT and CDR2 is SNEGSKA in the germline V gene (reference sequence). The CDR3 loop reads CSARPTEGPRYEQYF. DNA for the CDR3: TGCAGTGCTAGACCCACCGAGGGCCCTAGATACGAGCAGTACTTC.

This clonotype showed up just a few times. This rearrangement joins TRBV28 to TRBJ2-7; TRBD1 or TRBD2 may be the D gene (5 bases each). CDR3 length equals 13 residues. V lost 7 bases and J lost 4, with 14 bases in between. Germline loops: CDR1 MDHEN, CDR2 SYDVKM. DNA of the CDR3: TGTGCCAGCAATGCGAGGGGTCCGTACGAGCAGTACTTC. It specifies CASNARGPYEQYF.

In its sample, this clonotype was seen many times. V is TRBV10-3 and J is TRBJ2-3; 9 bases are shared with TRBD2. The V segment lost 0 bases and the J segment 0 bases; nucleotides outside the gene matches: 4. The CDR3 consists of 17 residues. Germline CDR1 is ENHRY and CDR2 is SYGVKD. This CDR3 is CAISESTLAGSTDTQYF. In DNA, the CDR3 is TGTGCCATCAGTGAGTCGACCCTAGCGGGGAGCACAGATACGCAGTATTTT.

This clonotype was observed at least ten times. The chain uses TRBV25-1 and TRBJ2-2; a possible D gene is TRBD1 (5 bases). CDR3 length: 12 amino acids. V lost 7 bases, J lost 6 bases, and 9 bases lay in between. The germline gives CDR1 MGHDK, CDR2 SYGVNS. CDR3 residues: CASIQGSGELFF. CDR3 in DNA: TGTGCCAGCATTCAGGGTTCCGGGGAGCTGTTTTTT.

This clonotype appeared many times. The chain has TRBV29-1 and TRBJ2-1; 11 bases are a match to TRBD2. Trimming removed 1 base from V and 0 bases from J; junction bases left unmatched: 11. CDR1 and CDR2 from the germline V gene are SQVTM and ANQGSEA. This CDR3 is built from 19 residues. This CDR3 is CSVEGGGLAVMSSYNEQFF. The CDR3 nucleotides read TGCAGCGTTGAAGGAGGGGGACTAGCGGTTATGAGCTCCTACAATGAGCAGTTCTTC.

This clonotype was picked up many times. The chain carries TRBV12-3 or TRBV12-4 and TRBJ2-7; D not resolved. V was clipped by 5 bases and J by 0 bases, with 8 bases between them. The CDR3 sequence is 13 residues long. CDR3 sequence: CASSRATSYEQYF. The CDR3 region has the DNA TGTGCCAGCAGTAGAGCAACCTCCTACGAGCAGTACTTC.

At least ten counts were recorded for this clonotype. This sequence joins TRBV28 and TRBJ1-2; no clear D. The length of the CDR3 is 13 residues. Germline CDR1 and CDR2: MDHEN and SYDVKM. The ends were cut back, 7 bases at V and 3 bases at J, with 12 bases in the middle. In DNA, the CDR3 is TGTGCCAGCACCTGGGAGGGTTACTATGGCTACACCTTC. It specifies CASTWEGYYGYTF.

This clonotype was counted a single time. CDR3 sequence: CASSQDMQREGPETQYF. The CDR3 DNA reads as TGTGCCAGCAGCCAAGATATGCAGCGGGAGGGCCCTGAGACCCAGTACTTC. The chain recombines TRBV4-2 with TRBJ2-5; 10 nucleotides agree with TRBD2. The V gene end was trimmed by 0 bases and the J gene end by 5 bases; junction bases not matched to a gene: 9. Germline V gene lookup returns CDR1 LGHNA and CDR2 YNFKEQ. The CDR3 runs to 17 residues.

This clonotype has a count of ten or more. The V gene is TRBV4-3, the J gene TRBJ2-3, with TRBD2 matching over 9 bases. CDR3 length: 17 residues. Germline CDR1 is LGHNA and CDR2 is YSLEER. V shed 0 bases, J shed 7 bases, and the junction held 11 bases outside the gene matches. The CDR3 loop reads CASSQDRTGTSSHTQYF. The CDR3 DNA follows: TGCGCCAGCAGCCAAGATCGGACCGGGACTAGCTCCCATACGCAGTATTTT.

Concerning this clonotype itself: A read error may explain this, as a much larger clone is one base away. The CDR3 nucleotides read TGCAGTGCTAGGGCAGGGGAATCCAATCAGCCCCATCATTTT. This codes for CSARAGESNQPHHF. This chain uses TRBV20-1 with TRBJ1-5; D possibly corresponds to TRBD1 (6 bases). Germline loops: CDR1 DFQATT, CDR2 SNEGSKA (reference sequence). The CDR3 is made up of 14 amino acids.

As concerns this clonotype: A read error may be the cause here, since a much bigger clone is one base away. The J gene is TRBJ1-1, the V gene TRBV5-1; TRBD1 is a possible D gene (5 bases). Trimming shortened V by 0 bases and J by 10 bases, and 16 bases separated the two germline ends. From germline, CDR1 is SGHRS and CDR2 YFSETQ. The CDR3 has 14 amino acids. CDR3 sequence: CASSLEQGHHGAFF. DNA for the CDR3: TGCGCCAGCAGCTTGGAACAAGGACACCATGGAGCTTTCTTT.

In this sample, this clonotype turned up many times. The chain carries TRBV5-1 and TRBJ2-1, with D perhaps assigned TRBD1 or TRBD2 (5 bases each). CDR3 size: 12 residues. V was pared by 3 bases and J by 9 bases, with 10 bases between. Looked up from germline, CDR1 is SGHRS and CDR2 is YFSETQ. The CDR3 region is CASSSSGTEQFF. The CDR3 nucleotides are TGCGCCAGCAGCTCCTCAGGGACTGAGCAGTTCTTC.

Written as DNA, the CDR3 is TGTGCCAGCAGTCCTACCGGGACATACTACAATGAGCAGTTCTTC. Translated: CASSPTGTYYNEQFF. The chain has TRBV27 and TRBJ2-1; D is possibly TRBD1 (6 bases). The CDR3 is 15 residues long. Trimming took off 5 bases at V and 3 bases at J, with 14 bases between the two ends. In germline, CDR1 is MNHEY, CDR2 SMNVEV (reference sequence).

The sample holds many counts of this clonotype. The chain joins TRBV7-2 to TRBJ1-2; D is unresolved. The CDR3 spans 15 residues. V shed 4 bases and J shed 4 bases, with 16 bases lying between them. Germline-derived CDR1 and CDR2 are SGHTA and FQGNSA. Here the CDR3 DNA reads TGTGCCAGCAGCTATTTTGTTGTGAGGCGCTATGGCTACACCTTC. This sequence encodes CASSYFVVRRYGYTF.

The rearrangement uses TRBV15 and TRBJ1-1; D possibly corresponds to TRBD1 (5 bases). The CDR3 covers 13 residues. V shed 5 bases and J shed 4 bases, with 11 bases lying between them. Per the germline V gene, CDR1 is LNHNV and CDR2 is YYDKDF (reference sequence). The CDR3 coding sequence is TGTGCCACCAGCCGGACATCGATCACTGAAGCTTTCTTT. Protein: CATSRTSITEAFF.